The 25 T cell receptor beta chains below were found in one sample sequenced in a study of T cells in Graves' hyperthyroidism and ophthalmopathy. From RNA transcripts, TCR beta CDR3 regions were amplified. The TCR CDR3 was amplified in a first-round RT-PCR using the HTBI primer set. TCRdb re-called the multiplex PCR reads with MiXCR, one entry per CDR3 protein. The profile covers around 700,000 distinct CDR3 sequences, with under 20% appearing a single time and about a sixth taken by the ten largest. The sequencing input was blood. These receptors came from a woman aged 45-59 years with Graves' hyperthyroidism that later progressed to Graves' ophthalmopathy.

This clonotype showed up many times. The gene calls are TRBV11-2 and TRBJ1-5, with D uncertain. Trimming took 1 base from V and 0 from J, leaving 10 bases between them. Per the germline V gene, CDR1 is SGHAT and CDR2 is FQNNGV. This CDR3 has 16 amino acids. As DNA, the CDR3 is TGTGCCAGCAGCTTAGCCGACACCCTTAGCAATCAGCCCCAGCATTTT. Translated: CASSLADTLSNQPQHF.

This clonotype occurred many times. The rearrangement uses TRBV18 and TRBJ1-1, with D possibly matching TRBD1 (6 bases). The germline V gene has CDR1 KGHSH and CDR2 LQKENI. Trimming cost V 2 bases and J 11 bases, with 15 bases left between them. The CDR3 is made up of 13 amino acids. The chain's CDR3 is CASSPSEGTFAFF. For the CDR3, the DNA is TGTGCCAGCTCACCATCGGAAGGGACATTTGCTTTCTTT.

This chain uses TRBV5-6 with TRBJ2-1; tentative D call: TRBD1 (6 bases). Trimming cost V 0 bases and J 0 bases, with 10 bases left between them. CDR3 length equals 16 residues. Germline V CDR1 and CDR2: SGHDT, YYEEEE. CDR3 loop: CASSLDPGASYNEQFF. The CDR3 DNA sequence: TGTGCCAGCAGCTTGGATCCAGGGGCCTCCTACAATGAGCAGTTCTTC. The complete variable domain, with remaining parts taken from reference TRBV5-6 and TRBJ2-1, reads DAGVTQSPTHLIKTRGQQVTLRCSPKSGHDTVSWYQQALGQGPQFIFQYYEEEERQRGNFPDRFSGHQFPNYSSELNVNALLLGDSALYLCASSLDPGASYNEQFFGPGTRLTVL.

V usage is TRBV6-1 and J usage is TRBJ2-2; 10 bases fit TRBD2. The germline CDR1 and CDR2 sequences are MNHNS and SASEGT. This CDR3 spans 17 amino acids. J lost 2 bases, V lost 6 bases, and 9 bases had no gene match. The CDR3 DNA reads TGTGCCAGCAGGCGGCTAGCGGGGGCCCGAAACACCGGGGAGCTGTTTTTT. This sequence encodes CASRRLAGARNTGELFF.

V is TRBV11-1 and J is TRBJ2-7, with 11 nucleotides matching TRBD2. The CDR3 runs to 18 residues. With V trimmed by 6 bases and J by 5 bases, 18 bases remained unmatched. Germline CDR1 is SGHAT and CDR2 is FQDESV (reference sequence). The CDR3 DNA sequence: TGTGCCAGCAGTTCTATCCCCGGGACTAGCGGAGGGACCGACGAGCAGTACTTC. Translated, it gives CASSSIPGTSGGTDEQYF.

V is TRBV20-1 and J is TRBJ2-5; 10 nucleotides agree with TRBD2. Germline V CDR1 and CDR2: DFQATT, SNEGSKA (reference sequence). The CDR3 extends over 20 amino acids. The trim removed 1 base at V and 1 base at J, leaving 18 bases unmatched. This CDR3 is CSARAAPADIWTSGQETQYF. The CDR3 bases are TGCAGTGCTAGAGCCGCGCCCGCAGATATATGGACTAGCGGCCAAGAGACCCAGTACTTC.

This clonotype has at least ten counts. The chain combines TRBV18 with TRBJ1-1; D uncertain. The CDR3 sequence is 15 residues long. Per the germline V gene, CDR1 is KGHSH and CDR2 is LQKENI. V dropped 4 bases and J dropped 8 bases, with 20 bases sitting between them. CDR3 nucleotides: TGTGCCAGCTCACGGGCGCAGAAGGGAGGAACAGAAGCTTTCTTT. This sequence encodes CASSRAQKGGTEAFF.

This clonotype was seen at least ten times. The V gene is TRBV3-1, the J gene TRBJ2-1, with TRBD2 identical over 12 bases. V lost 2 bases and J lost 0; bases outside the gene matches: 8. The germline gives CDR1 LGHDT, CDR2 YNNKEL (reference sequence). The CDR3 length is 19 residues. CDR3 sequence (DNA): TGTGCCAGCAGCCAAACACGACTAGCGGGGGTCCACTCCTACAATGAGCAGTTCTTC. It specifies CASSQTRLAGVHSYNEQFF.

This clonotype was observed at least ten times. The chain couples TRBV5-6 to TRBJ1-4, with 9 bases matching TRBD1. CDR1 is SGHDT and CDR2 is YYEEEE in the germline V gene. V gave up 2 bases and J gave up 8 bases; unmatched junction bases: 7. The CDR3 sequence is 15 residues long. DNA of the CDR3: TGTGCCAGCAGCTTCATTGGGACAGGGATCGAAAAACTGTTTTTT. This translates into CASSFIGTGIEKLFF.

This clonotype was recorded a few times. This chain uses TRBV6-5 with TRBJ1-2; 10 bases agree with TRBD1. V lost 3 bases, J lost 8 bases, and 6 bases stayed unmatched. The CDR3 runs 14 residues. The germline V gene encodes CDR1 MNHEY and CDR2 SVGAGI. The CDR3 region has the DNA TGTGCCAGCAGTTATTTGACAGGGGGCGAAGGCTACACCTTC. This codes for CASSYLTGGEGYTF.

In its sample, this clonotype was seen a few times. The rearrangement links TRBV9 to TRBJ2-7; 10 bases map to TRBD2. There are 15 residues in the CDR3. Germline CDR1 reads SGDLS; CDR2 reads YYNGEE. The V and J ends lost 0 bases and 3 bases, in that order; junction bases with no gene match: 3. The CDR3 sequence is CASSVGPSGGYEQYF. The CDR3 nucleotides are TGTGCCAGCAGCGTAGGGCCTAGCGGGGGCTACGAGCAGTACTTC.

In the case of this clonotype: The junction differs from germline at one of its ends, possibly a read error. The rearrangement links TRBV24-1 to TRBJ2-2; weak D call: TRBD2 (6 bases). The CDR3 contains 16 residues. Germline values: CDR1 KGHDR, CDR2 SFDVKD. CDR3 sequence reads: CATSDRTTLNAGELFF. The CDR3, as DNA: TGTGCCACCAGTGACCGGACTACTCTGAACGCCGGGGAGCTGTTTTTT.

This clonotype was seen a few times. The rearrangement joins TRBV5-5 to TRBJ1-2; D uncertain. The germline V gene encodes CDR1 SGHKS and CDR2 YYEKEE (reference sequence). With 0 bases removed from V and 10 bases from J, the gap between germline ends came to 13 bases. The CDR3 spans 13 residues. CDR3 loop: CASSLGVGTAYTF. The CDR3 DNA sequence: TGTGCCAGCAGCTTGGGGGTGGGCACAGCCTACACCTTC.

This clonotype was detected ten times or more. This chain connects TRBV5-1 to TRBJ1-1; 8 bases agree with TRBD1. CDR1 SGHRS and CDR2 YFSETQ come from the germline V gene. The CDR3 has 15 residues. Trimming took 3 bases from V and 5 from J; bases not matched to a gene: 9. The CDR3 DNA reads as TGCGCCAGCAGCTCACGGACAGGGTTTAGGACTGAAGCTTTCTTT. This encodes CASSSRTGFRTEAFF.

This clonotype came up many times. The chain is built from TRBV2 and TRBJ2-5, with D perhaps TRBD1 (6 bases). V dropped 3 bases and J dropped 4 bases, with 12 bases sitting between them. CDR1 and CDR2 (germline): SNHLY, FYNNEI. The CDR3 contains 14 residues. CDR3 sequence reads: CASSDALGAETQYF. Written as DNA, the CDR3 is TGTGCCAGCAGTGACGCCCTGGGGGCAGAGACCCAGTACTTC.

This clonotype was found a few times. The V gene is TRBV7-9, the J gene TRBJ2-7, with 8 bases aligning to TRBD1. This CDR3 is 14 amino acids long. After removal of 5 bases from V and 6 bases from J, the junction contained 9 bases not matched to a gene. CDR1 is SEHNR, CDR2 FQNEAQ, per germline (reference sequence). The CDR3 protein is CASSPFATGGEQYF. In DNA form, the CDR3 reads TGTGCCAGCAGCCCGTTCGCAACAGGGGGCGAGCAGTACTTC.

There are many counts of this clonotype. This rearrangement joins TRBV20-1 to TRBJ2-2; no firm D call. In germline, CDR1 is DFQATT, CDR2 SNEGSKA (reference sequence). The CDR3 runs 13 residues. V gave up 2 bases and J gave up 0 bases, with 4 bases separating them. The CDR3 DNA reads TGCAGTGCTAGACAGTCGAACACCGGGGAGCTGTTTTTT. Its translation: CSARQSNTGELFF.

Here the CDR3 reads CASSSRGGGQPQHF. The CDR3 nucleotides are TGTGCCAGCAGCTCCCGCGGTGGCGGTCAGCCCCAGCATTTT. The chain joins TRBV7-9 to TRBJ1-5; no firm D call. V was clipped by 4 bases and J by 6 bases, with 13 bases between them. This CDR3 region has 14 residues. Germline lookup yields CDR1 SEHNR and CDR2 FQNEAQ (reference sequence).

CDR3 nucleotide sequence: TGTGCCAGCCGGAGAGCGGGGGGGGGAATCCACAATGAGCAGTTCTTC. Protein: CASRRAGGGIHNEQFF. The chain combines TRBV6-2 or TRBV6-3 with TRBJ2-1; 10 bases line up with TRBD2. This CDR3 spans 16 amino acids. V dropped 8 bases and J dropped 5; count of bases not matched to a gene: 12. Germline values: CDR1 MNHEY, CDR2 SVGEGT.

Worth noting for this clonotype: The junction departs from the called germline gene at one end, perhaps through a read error. The chain carries TRBV11-2 and TRBJ2-2, with TRBD1 as a possible D gene (5 bases). Germline V gives CDR1 SGHAT, CDR2 FQNNGV. This CDR3 is built from 15 residues. The CDR3 region has the DNA TGTGCCAGCAGCTTGACAGTTTCGAACGCCGGGGAGCTGTTTTTT. This gives the protein CASSLTVSNAGELFF.

This clonotype was recorded at least ten times. The chain joins TRBV6-1 to TRBJ1-1; D uncertain. Per germline, CDR1 MNHNS and CDR2 SASEGT. There are 14 residues in the CDR3. V lost 6 bases and J lost 3, with 14 bases in between. The CDR3 DNA reads as TGTGCCAGCAGGGAGGGCCTGCGGGACACTGAAGCTTTCTTT. Translated: CASREGLRDTEAFF.

This clonotype was counted only a few times. For the CDR3, the DNA is TGTGCCAGCAGCTTGGAGGCTGTCTCCTACGAGCAGTACTTC. It yields the protein CASSLEAVSYEQYF. This chain joins TRBV5-5 and TRBJ2-7; D gene uncertain. Germline V gene lookup returns CDR1 SGHKS and CDR2 YYEKEE (reference sequence). The CDR3 contains 14 residues. V gave up 0 bases and J gave up 0 bases, with 7 bases separating them.

This chain uses TRBV7-9 with TRBJ2-2; TRBD1 aligns across 10 bases. The CDR3 consists of 15 residues. V gave up 5 bases and J gave up 3 bases; unmatched junction bases: 3. Germline V gene data show CDR1 as SEHNR and CDR2 as FQNEAQ (reference sequence). This CDR3 reads CASSQDRGDTGELFF. The CDR3 coding sequence is TGTGCCAGCAGCCAGGACAGGGGGGACACCGGGGAGCTGTTTTTT.

This clonotype was detected many times. The chain joins TRBV11-2 to TRBJ2-6; no clear D gene. Germline V CDR1 and CDR2: SGHAT, FQNNGV. This CDR3 is 14 amino acids long. Trimming cost V 3 bases and J 4 bases, with 7 bases left between them. This CDR3 reads CASSFGVGANVLTF. The CDR3 nucleotides read TGTGCCAGCAGCTTTGGGGTCGGGGCCAACGTCCTGACTTTC.

This clonotype was seen repeatedly, ten times or more. This chain links TRBV3-1 with TRBJ2-1, with 9 positions matching TRBD1. J gave up 7 bases and V 6 bases, and 10 bases lay outside the gene matches. Germline CDR1 and CDR2: LGHDT and YNNKEL (reference sequence). The CDR3 is made up of 15 amino acids. For the CDR3, the DNA is TGTGCCAGCAGATGGGGACAGGGTATGAGGAATGAGCAGTTCTTC. This codes for CASRWGQGMRNEQFF.